Below, 15 T cell receptor beta chains from the same sample are listed, as sequenced in a study. Each CDR3 protein gets one entry after TCRdb re-called the RT-PCR reads with MiXCR. The sample comprises about 680,000 distinct CDR3 sequences, 14% of which are singletons, and around 3.3% rests with the top ten. Input material: memory CD4+ T cells from blood. Source of these receptors: a female donor in good health, serving as a healthy control.

This clonotype showed up just a few times. The chain couples TRBV27 to TRBJ1-2; D unclear. Trimming took 3 bases from V and 4 from J, leaving 12 bases between them. CDR3 length: 14 amino acids. CDR1 MNHEY and CDR2 SMNVEV come from the germline V gene (reference sequence). This CDR3 is CASSFGFRSYGYTF. DNA of the CDR3: TGTGCCAGCAGTTTCGGGTTTAGGAGCTATGGCTACACCTTC.

The chain is built from TRBV28 and TRBJ1-5; no definite D call. Trimming cost V 9 bases and J 8 bases, with 20 bases left between them. Germline V gene lookup returns CDR1 MDHEN and CDR2 SYDVKM. CDR3 size: 14 residues. DNA for the CDR3: TGTGCCAGTAACCGGGTTACGGGGTTGGAGCCCCAGCATTTT. Translating gives CASNRVTGLEPQHF.

This clonotype was detected many times. V usage is TRBV29-1 and J usage is TRBJ2-3; D unclear. CDR3 size: 12 residues. Looked up from germline, CDR1 is SQVTM and CDR2 is ANQGSEA. V was shortened by 2 bases and J by 4 bases, with 7 bases between the two germline ends. CDR3 loop: CSVELISDTQYF. The CDR3 nucleotides are TGCAGCGTTGAATTGATTTCAGATACGCAGTATTTT.

This clonotype was seen at least ten times. The rearrangement joins TRBV12-3 or TRBV12-4 to TRBJ2-1; 8 bases align to TRBD1. The junction had 10 bases not matched to a gene; V was cut back by 6 bases and J by 9 bases. This CDR3 has 14 amino acids. The CDR3 region has the DNA TGTGCCAGCAGGGCTTCGACAGGGGTAGCTGAGCAGTTCTTC. This gives the protein CASRASTGVAEQFF.

This clonotype was recorded many times. The rearrangement links TRBV15 to TRBJ2-3; 8 bases are shared with TRBD2. The V segment lost 5 bases and the J segment 5 bases; nucleotides outside the gene matches: 15. The CDR3 sequence is 17 residues long. Germline V gene lookup returns CDR1 LNHNV and CDR2 YYDKDF (reference sequence). Here the CDR3 reads CATSAMGTRAGEDTQYF. CDR3 coding DNA: TGTGCCACCAGCGCCATGGGGACTAGGGCGGGAGAAGATACGCAGTATTTT.

The sample holds a few counts of this clonotype. The rearrangement joins TRBV12-3 or TRBV12-4 to TRBJ2-1; D remains unclear. V was trimmed by 3 bases and J by 9 bases, leaving 12 bases between them. The CDR3 is 13 amino acids. DNA of the CDR3: TGTGCCAGCAGTTTCAGCACGTATGGTGAGCAGTTCTTC. Translated: CASSFSTYGEQFF.

This clonotype has ten or more counts. The chain joins TRBV27 to TRBJ2-2, with TRBD2 as a possible D gene (5 bases). This CDR3 region has 14 residues. The germline V gene encodes CDR1 MNHEY and CDR2 SMNVEV (reference sequence). V dropped 3 bases and J dropped 11 bases, with 16 bases sitting between them. CDR3 region: CASSLSWTYLELFF. Written as DNA, the CDR3 is TGTGCCAGCAGTTTGAGCTGGACTTACCTCGAGCTGTTTTTT.

This clonotype came up a few times. DNA for the CDR3: TGTGCCAGCAGCCCGGTGACAGGCCCGGACAATGAGCAGTTCTTC. The encoded protein is CASSPVTGPDNEQFF. This sequence joins TRBV7-3 and TRBJ2-1; perhaps TRBD1 as D (6 bases). V was pared by 5 bases and J by 5 bases, with 16 bases between. Germline V gives CDR1 SGHTA, CDR2 FQGTGA. The CDR3 spans 15 residues.

There are many counts of this clonotype. The CDR3 DNA sequence: TGCGCCAGCAGTCCCCTGGCGGGAGACTCCTACGAGCAGTACTTC. Translating gives CASSPLAGDSYEQYF. The V gene is TRBV4-3, the J gene TRBJ2-7; 7 bases agree with TRBD2. Germline-derived CDR1 and CDR2 are LGHNA and YSLEER. The ends lost 6 bases at V and 0 bases at J; junction bases unmatched: 8. The CDR3 is 15 residues long.

In its sample, this clonotype was seen many times. The chain uses TRBV29-1 and TRBJ1-1, with 7 positions matching TRBD1. V was clipped by 2 bases and J by 5 bases; unmatched bases: 8. There are 14 residues in the CDR3. The germline CDR1 and CDR2 sequences are SQVTM and ANQGSEA. This CDR3 reads CSVEMNRGGTEAFF. In nucleotides, the CDR3 is TGCAGCGTTGAAATGAACAGGGGAGGTACTGAAGCTTTCTTT. Based on the CDR3 plus reference TRBV29-1 and TRBJ1-1, the full variable domain is SAVISQKPSRDICQRGTSLTIQCQVDSQVTMMFWYRQQPGQSLTLIATANQGSEATYESGFVIDKFPISRPNLTFSTLTVSNMSPEDSSIYLCSVEMNRGGTEAFFGQGTRLTVV.

J is TRBJ1-2 and V is TRBV5-5; D is unresolved. CDR1 and CDR2 (germline): SGHKS, YYEKEE (reference sequence). The CDR3 is 12 amino acids. Deletions cut 2 bases from V and 5 bases from J, with 7 bases between. The CDR3 DNA reads TGTGCCAGCAGCTTCGAGGAATATGGCTACACCTTC. This gives the protein CASSFEEYGYTF.

This clonotype came up a few times. The J gene is TRBJ1-1, the V gene TRBV6-5; D unclear. Germline CDR1 and CDR2: MNHEY and SVGAGI. Trimming removed 2 bases from V and 1 base from J, with 14 bases in between. This CDR3 region has 16 residues. This CDR3 reads CASSYLGAVRNTEAFF. DNA for the CDR3: TGTGCCAGCAGTTACCTCGGTGCCGTCAGGAACACTGAAGCTTTCTTT.

This clonotype was seen a few times. This chain joins TRBV12-3 or TRBV12-4 and TRBJ1-2; D is ambiguous. Trimming shortened V by 5 bases and J by 4 bases, and 8 bases separated the two germline ends. The CDR3 has 12 residues. The CDR3 region is CASSPTPYGYTF. As DNA, the CDR3 is TGTGCCAGCAGTCCGACGCCCTATGGCTACACCTTC.

This clonotype has at least ten counts. The V call is TRBV4-2, the J call TRBJ1-6, with unresolved D. CDR1 is LGHNA and CDR2 is YNFKEQ in the germline V gene. The V and J ends lost 4 bases and 6 bases respectively, with 13 bases between them. The CDR3 is made up of 15 amino acids. Here the CDR3 DNA reads TGTGCCAGCAGCCCGTACGCGGACGGTAATTCACCCCTCCACTTT. The encoded protein is CASSPYADGNSPLHF.

This clonotype was seen at least ten times. The gene calls are TRBV4-3 and TRBJ2-3; the D gene is possibly TRBD2 (5 bases). V was pared by 1 base and J by 5 bases, with 13 bases between. This CDR3 is 15 amino acids long. CDR1 and CDR2 (germline): LGHNA, YSLEER. The CDR3 DNA reads as TGCGCCAGCAGCCAAGGAGGGCCAGGTGTAGATACGCAGTATTTT. Translating it yields CASSQGGPGVDTQYF.